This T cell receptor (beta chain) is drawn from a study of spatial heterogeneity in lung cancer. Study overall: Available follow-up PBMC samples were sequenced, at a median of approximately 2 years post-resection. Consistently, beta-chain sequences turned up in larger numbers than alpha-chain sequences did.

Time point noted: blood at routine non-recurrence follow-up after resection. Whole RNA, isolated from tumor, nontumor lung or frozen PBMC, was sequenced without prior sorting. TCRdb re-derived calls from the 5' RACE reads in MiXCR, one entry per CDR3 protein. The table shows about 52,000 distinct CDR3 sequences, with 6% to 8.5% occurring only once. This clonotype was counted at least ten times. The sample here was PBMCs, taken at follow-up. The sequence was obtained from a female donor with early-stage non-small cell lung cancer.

DNA for the CDR3: TGCAGCGTTGAACGGGACAGGGGGTACACCGGTCCATACAATGAGCAGTTCTTC. This codes for CSVERDRGYTGPYNEQFF. The chain has TRBV29-1 and TRBJ2-1, with 11 bases aligning to TRBD1. The CDR3 totals 18 residues. V trimming: 2 bases; J trimming: 4 bases; junction bases outside the gene matches: 13. Germline CDR1 reads SQVTM; CDR2 reads ANQGSEA.